Listed below are T cell receptor beta chains from one sample, sequenced in a study of siplizumab effects on memory and regulatory T cells. Here immunoSEQ multiplex PCR was the method, and the copy in TCRdb shows in-frame clones only, minus some. The data contain some 64,000 clones, 79% of them seen just once; the ten biggest clones take up 0.42%. The sample taken for sequencing was memory CD4+ T cells sorted from blood. The receptor source for this set is a human donor in good health. Both conserved end residues are trimmed from each CDR3. D genes are given only for firm matches.

D gene | V gene | CDR3 protein
- | TRBV2 | ASLRQPTDYGYT
TRBD1 | TRBV10-3 | ASRGRVDAETQY
- | TRBV6-1 | ASTRGQGSTEAF
- | TRBV6-1 | ASSSQGQGNTEAF
TRBD1 | TRBV11-2 | ASSFRDSRMNTEAF
TRBD1 | TRBV5-8 | ASSLAWGQGINEQF
- | TRBV12-5 | ASARDILTELF
- | TRBV7-9 | ASSLTDEQF
- | TRBV4-1 | ASSLVLGGALLSGANVLT
TRBD1 | TRBV7-2 | ASSPRQGRSTDTQY
- | TRBV21-1 | ATKQGGNTIY
- | TRBV10-2 | ASSESKDAKDTQY
- | TRBV5-1 | ASSLAGTHNEKLF
TRBD1 | TRBV29-1 | SVLTGLGSPLH
TRBD2 | TRBV14 | ASSRTSGGIYNEQF